This is a list of T cell receptor beta chains from one sample in a study of T-cell memory formation after mild COVID-19. TCRdb analysed the 5' RACE reads with MiXCR anew, one entry per CDR3 protein. The sample carries fewer than 600,000 distinct CDR3 sequences, roughly 21% recorded once. The sequenced material came from PBMCs or a T cell subset sorted from them (not recorded which). These receptors were collected from an adult woman who had mild COVID-19 (a few samples of this study predate the infection). Cell type and time point are not known. Both conserved end residues are part of each CDR3. For some rows the clone size is stated as once, few or many, or as a class when expanded; others skip it.

V gene | clone size | CDR3 protein
TRBV6-1 | NA | CASRDGGGLAGGHEQYF
TRBV5-1 | NA | CASSPPEAYEQYF
TRBV6-2/TRBV6-3 | NA | CASSYFFYGANTGELFF
TRBV14 | NA | CASSQGSRPANSPLHF
TRBV5-1 | few | CASSEVGGRQPQHF
TRBV29-1 | NA | CSVENTGELFF
TRBV4-1 | many | CASRVQGAPGEKLFF
TRBV19 | NA | CASSLGWEQHF
TRBV12-3/TRBV12-4 | NA | CASSLGSFRADSGNTIYF
TRBV5-1 | NA | CASSLTGLTTDTQYF
TRBV7-3 | NA | CASSLNSAGVDTQYF
TRBV4-1 | few | CASSPPWNTEAFF
TRBV6-6 | NA | CASKRTRNSNQPQHF
TRBV5-1 | few | CASRRTSGIMEQYF
TRBV11-2 | few | CASARAGANEQFF
TRBV20-1 | NA | CSTSATNYGYTF
TRBV12-3/TRBV12-4 | NA | CASSLSLGLRSDTQYF
TRBV12-3/TRBV12-4 | NA | CASSARTFSGGAGDTQYF
TRBV7-8 | few | CASSPTLAGGNEQFF
TRBV2 | NA | CASSEQAGSETQYF
TRBV28 | NA | CASSPTRRIETQYF
TRBV9 | few | CASSPVGRMADTQYF
TRBV11-2 | NA | CASSLGGAKLFF
TRBV6-5 | NA | CASRGLADSSYNEQFF
TRBV18 | few | CASSQGHMNTEAFF
TRBV6-6 | NA | CAARGGENEQFF
TRBV5-1 | NA | CASSFRQNYEQYF
TRBV7-2 | NA | CASSFSGLAGGGTDTQYF
TRBV2 | NA | CASSNRPGVNTEAFF
TRBV5-1 | NA | CASSLEPGLAEQFF
TRBV12-3/TRBV12-4 | NA | CASSFPGLAANEQFF
TRBV9 | few | CASSVASRVVADTQYF
TRBV2 | few | CASTRKATMYF
TRBV7-2 | NA | CASSLDPLSTDTQYF
TRBV5-1 | NA | CASGGGLADNEQFF
TRBV12-3/TRBV12-4 | few | CASSLASRQGVGYTF
TRBV25-1 | NA | CASSSRGRLRNEQFF
TRBV6-5 | few | CASSWRGNNQPQHF
TRBV12-3/TRBV12-4 | NA | CASSIQGVGDTQYF
TRBV6-2/TRBV6-3 | few | CASTQGQGHGTQYF
TRBV2 | many | CASSLGPDYGYTF
TRBV19 | NA | CASSVTSGIGGEQFF
TRBV11-3 | many | CASSLGLSEAFF
TRBV12-3/TRBV12-4 | NA | CASSNPLFATNEKLFF
TRBV4-1 | few | CASSPTPVQGEKLFF
TRBV12-3/TRBV12-4 | many | CASSGGQNTEAFF
TRBV11-2 | NA | CASSKMWREQFNEQFF
TRBV2 | few | CASSGLAGGSYEQYF
TRBV20-1 | NA | CSALNAGRGEKLFF
TRBV9 | NA | CASSVGDSSNQPQHF
TRBV5-1 | many | CASSVQGPGELFF
TRBV28 | NA | CASSIGRQPQHF